These 23 T cell receptor beta chains share one sample of origin, sequenced in a study of control samples from healthy donors and cancer patients (TCRdb year 2020). Library preparation used the immunoSEQ multiplex PCR assay. This is the immuneACCESS table as TCRdb keeps it, with only in-frame sequences that have V and J called. A part of the clones is gone; compared with another copy, unresolved V genes explain less than half, and the rest is unexplained. The table for this sample lists approximately 50,000 clones; approximately 95% of them were counted only once. In total, the top ten clones hold 2.4% of the sample. Sequencing was performed on blood. These TCRs come from a man aged 25-40 years in good health.

The J gene is TRBJ2-7, the V gene TRBV11-2; the D is unclear. In germline, CDR1 is SGHAT, CDR2 FQNNGV. This CDR3 has 12 amino acids. Trimming pared 1 base from V and 4 bases from J, leaving 5 bases between. This CDR3 is CASSLAAYEQYF. CDR3 sequence (DNA): TGTGCCAGCAGCTTAGCCGCATACGAGCAGTACTTC.

CDR3 coding DNA: TGTGCCAGCAGTTACTCGATGGGATGGTCTAGCGGGAGGACAGATACGCAGTATTTT. Its protein is CASSYSMGWSSGRTDTQYF. The V call is TRBV6-2 or TRBV6-3, the J call TRBJ2-3; 11 nucleotides line up with TRBD2. The CDR3 is 19 amino acids. The germline V gene has CDR1 MNHEY and CDR2 SVGEGT. Losses at the gene ends were 0 bases for V and 3 bases for J; bases not matched to a gene: 11.

The V and J genes are TRBV12-5 and TRBJ2-5; 8 bases align to TRBD1. V lost 6 bases, J lost 7 bases, and 10 bases stayed unmatched. Per the germline V gene, CDR1 is LGHNT and CDR2 is FRNRAP. The CDR3 covers 14 residues. CDR3: CASGPTGTGGTQYF. The DNA of the CDR3 is TGTGCTAGTGGCCCCACCGGGACAGGCGGGACCCAGTACTTC.

The chain joins TRBV19 to TRBJ2-6; 7 nucleotides align to TRBD1. The CDR3 totals 17 residues. Germline CDR1 is LNHDA and CDR2 is SQIVND (reference sequence). V dropped 4 bases and J dropped 1; count of bases not matched to a gene: 7. This CDR3 is CASSRDSGPSGANVLTF. As DNA, the CDR3 is TGTGCCAGTAGTAGGGACAGCGGACCTTCTGGGGCCAACGTCCTGACTTTC.

This clone was picked up one time. This chain uses TRBV15 with TRBJ1-4, with no clear D. The germline V gene encodes CDR1 LNHNV and CDR2 YYDKDF (reference sequence). Trimming took 1 base from V and 3 from J, leaving 12 bases between them. The CDR3 covers 16 residues. CDR3 bases: TGTGCCACCAGCAGAGGCTTACCGCAATCTAATGAAAAACTGTTTTTT. Amino acid sequence: CATSRGLPQSNEKLFF.

CDR3 sequence reads: CASSHRDREGTDTQYF. DNA of the CDR3: TGTGCCAGCAGTCACAGGGACAGGGAGGGCACAGATACGCAGTATTTT. V is TRBV6-4 and J is TRBJ2-3; 9 nucleotides line up with TRBD1. This CDR3 has 16 residues. With V trimmed by 5 bases and J by 1 base, 7 bases remained unmatched. Looked up from germline, CDR1 is MRHNA and CDR2 is SNTAGT.

The chain is built from TRBV6-5 and TRBJ1-3; no reliable D call. Germline V gives CDR1 MNHEY, CDR2 SVGAGI. This CDR3 contains 15 residues. Trimming shortened V by 7 bases and J by 1 base, and 14 bases separated the two germline ends. CDR3 amino acids: CASTSLGVSGNTIYF. In nucleotides, the CDR3 is TGTGCCAGCACCAGCCTGGGTGTTTCTGGAAACACCATATATTTT.

The gene calls are TRBV6-5 and TRBJ2-1; 7 bases line up with TRBD1. Trimming cost V 6 bases and J 1 base; bases outside gene matches: 3. CDR1 and CDR2 from the germline V gene are MNHEY and SVGAGI. The length of the CDR3 is 14 residues. The CDR3 DNA reads as TGTGCCAGCAGCGACAGGGAATCCTACAATGAGCAGTTCTTC. The encoded protein is CASSDRESYNEQFF.

The chain joins TRBV29-1 to TRBJ2-4; D perhaps matches TRBD2 (5 bases). V was shortened by 0 bases and J by 0 bases, with 15 bases between the two germline ends. Germline V gives CDR1 SQVTM, CDR2 ANQGSEA. There are 17 residues in the CDR3. In DNA, the CDR3 is TGCAGCGTTGAAGATCGAGAGGGATACCTAGCCAAAAACATTCAGTACTTC. It translates to CSVEDREGYLAKNIQYF.

The chain is built from TRBV3-1 (or the pseudogene TRBV3-2) and TRBJ1-4, with a possible D match to TRBD1 (5 bases). V dropped 0 bases and J dropped 14 bases, with 7 bases sitting between them. This CDR3 contains 11 residues. Germline V gene sequence: CDR1 LGHDT, CDR2 YNNKEL (reference sequence). The CDR3: CASSQDGTLFF. The CDR3 coding sequence is TGTGCCAGCAGCCAAGATGGGACTCTGTTTTTT.

The chain has TRBV6-5 and TRBJ1-2; D possibly corresponds to TRBD1 (5 bases). V was shortened by 0 bases and J by 9 bases, with 11 bases between the two germline ends. The germline CDR1 and CDR2 sequences are MNHEY and SVGAGI. This CDR3 is 13 amino acids long. As DNA, the CDR3 is TGTGCCAGCAGTTACTCTTCCCGGGGGAGCTACACCTTC. Protein sequence: CASSYSSRGSYTF.

This sequence joins TRBV6-5 and TRBJ1-2; 11 positions agree with TRBD1. CDR1 and CDR2 from the germline V gene are MNHEY and SVGAGI. The junction had 7 bases not matched to a gene; V was cut back by 4 bases and J by 3 bases. This CDR3 is built from 16 residues. The CDR3 is CASSSPRTGGDYGYTF. The CDR3 coding sequence is TGTGCCAGCAGTTCCCCCAGGACAGGGGGCGACTATGGCTACACCTTC.

Worth noting for this clone: Distinct nucleotide sequences in the sample also encode this CDR3. The V and J genes are TRBV6-5 and TRBJ2-3; D gene uncertain. Trimming took off 0 bases at V and 0 bases at J, with 4 bases between the two ends. The CDR3 spans 14 residues. Per the germline V gene, CDR1 is MNHEY and CDR2 is SVGAGI. The CDR3 reads CASSYSRSTDTQYF. CDR3 DNA: TGTGCCAGCAGTTACTCCCGAAGCACAGATACGCAGTATTTT.

This chain joins TRBV28 and TRBJ2-1, with 8 bases lining up with TRBD2. V gave up 4 bases and J gave up 8 bases; unmatched junction bases: 10. Germline CDR1 MDHEN, CDR2 SYDVKM. The CDR3 is 15 residues long. The DNA of the CDR3 is TGTGCCAGCAGTTCAACCGGGACTAGTTCTTATGAGCAGTTCTTC. Encoded protein: CASSSTGTSSYEQFF.

V and J are TRBV14 and TRBJ2-5, with 13 bases lining up with TRBD2. Germline V gene data show CDR1 as SGHDN and CDR2 as FVKESK. Trimming cost V 4 bases and J 2 bases; bases outside gene matches: 16. The CDR3 totals 20 residues. The CDR3 nucleotides read TGTGCCAGCAGCCGCCGAGAAGGGACTAGCGGGATGGATGGGCAAGAGACCCAGTACTTC. Translation gives CASSRREGTSGMDGQETQYF.

The gene calls are TRBV18 and TRBJ2-7, with D perhaps matching TRBD2 (5 bases). V was trimmed by 1 base and J by 6 bases, leaving 13 bases between them. Germline values: CDR1 KGHSH, CDR2 LQKENI. The CDR3 is made up of 14 amino acids. CDR3 DNA sequence: TGTGCCAGCTCACCACAACCCCCTAGCATCGAGCAGTACTTC. Residues: CASSPQPPSIEQYF. The full variable domain, in which reference TRBV18 and TRBJ2-7 provide the parts outside the CDR3, is NAGVMQNPRHLVRRRGQEARLRCSPMKGHSHVYWYRQLPEEGLKFMVYLQKENIIDESGMPKERFSAEFPKEGPSILRIQQVVRGDSAAYFCASSPQPPSIEQYFGPGTRLTVT.

The V and J genes are TRBV9 and TRBJ1-5, with 7 bases lining up with TRBD1. This CDR3 has 13 residues. The germline gives CDR1 SGDLS, CDR2 YYNGEE. The junction had 3 bases not matched to a gene; V was cut back by 3 bases and J by 6 bases. DNA for the CDR3: TGTGCCAGCAGCGGGACAGGCGGTCAGCCCCAGCATTTT. Translated: CASSGTGGQPQHF. The variable domain in full, completed from reference TRBV9 and TRBJ1-5, reads DSGVTQTPKHLITATGQRVTLRCSPRSGDLSVYWYQQSLDQGLQFLIQYYNGEERAKGNILERFSAQQFPDLHSELNLSSLELGDSALYFCASSGTGGQPQHFGDGTRLSIL.

This chain joins TRBV3-1 (or the pseudogene TRBV3-2) and TRBJ2-2, with a weak D call TRBD1 (6 bases). With 2 bases removed from V and 0 bases from J, the gap between germline ends came to 10 bases. The CDR3 loop spans 16 amino acids. Germline CDR1 is LGHDT and CDR2 is YNNKEL (reference sequence). The CDR3 sequence: CASSQNTGTNTGELFF. In DNA, the CDR3 is TGTGCCAGCAGCCAAAATACAGGGACGAACACCGGGGAGCTGTTTTTT.

The chain couples TRBV27 to TRBJ2-7; D is unresolved. The CDR3 contains 15 residues. Germline lookup yields CDR1 MNHEY and CDR2 SMNVEV (reference sequence). Trimming left V 2 bases short and J 5 bases short, with 16 bases between. CDR3 coding DNA: TGTGCCAGCAGTTTACCGACAAGGGCTCTCCACGAGCAGTACTTC. It encodes CASSLPTRALHEQYF.

The chain employs TRBV6-2 or TRBV6-3 and TRBJ1-4; D is undetermined. Germline lookup yields CDR1 MNHEY and CDR2 SVGEGT. Trimming stripped 5 bases from V and 7 bases from J, with 11 bases between. The CDR3 has 13 amino acids. In DNA form, the CDR3 reads TGTGCCAGCAGTCGGGATCTATCTGAAAAACTGTTTTTT. Protein product: CASSRDLSEKLFF.

This sequence joins TRBV9 and TRBJ2-7; 9 nucleotides agree with TRBD2. There are 15 residues in the CDR3. Germline CDR1 reads SGDLS; CDR2 reads YYNGEE. Trimming took 0 bases from V and 5 from J; bases not matched to a gene: 6. The CDR3 loop is CASSVGSGSSDEQYF. CDR3 sequence (DNA): TGTGCCAGCAGCGTAGGTAGCGGGAGTTCCGACGAGCAGTACTTC.

This chain links TRBV19 with TRBJ2-2, with TRBD2 identical over 11 bases. This CDR3 contains 19 residues. Trimming removed 0 bases from V and 3 bases from J; junction bases left unmatched: 9. CDR1 LNHDA and CDR2 SQIVND come from the germline V gene (reference sequence). The CDR3 nucleotides are TGTGCCAGTAGTATAGATCTACTAGCGGGAGCGGTCTACACCGGGGAGCTGTTTTTT. The encoded protein is CASSIDLLAGAVYTGELFF.

The CDR3 is CASSSGLNYGYTF. Written as DNA, the CDR3 is TGTGCCAGCAGCTCGGGACTGAACTATGGCTACACCTTC. V is TRBV28 and J is TRBJ1-2, with D possibly TRBD1 on 5 matching bases. This CDR3 has 13 amino acids. Germline V gene sequence: CDR1 MDHEN, CDR2 SYDVKM. Trimming removed 6 bases from V and 2 bases from J, with 10 bases in between.